Below, 2 T cell receptor beta chains from the same sample are listed, as sequenced in a study of CD8+ T cells in alopecia areata (dated by TCRdb to the late 2010s). The treatment or condition label on this specimen signifies: oral pan-JAK inhibitor, 5-10 mg twice daily. Library method: the immunoSEQ multiplex PCR assay. RNA was extracted from all samples and reverse transcribed into cDNA as template for TCR sequencing. TCRdb retrieved this table from immuneACCESS and kept in-frame rearrangements only. Not all clones are present; in checked studies, unresolved V genes account for under half, and no reason is known for the remainder. Present in this sample are 210,000 or so clones, approximately 72% of which were seen just once. Clones ranked in the top ten supply roughly 1.2% of the sample. The material was CD4+ T cells sorted from blood, obtained at roughly week 45, from a patient treated with tofacitinib. Source of these receptors: a human donor with alopecia areata.

The chain combines TRBV5-1 with TRBJ2-2; D not certain. The CDR3 runs to 14 residues. V was cut by 5 bases and J by 6 bases, with 14 bases left in between. From germline, CDR1 is SGHRS and CDR2 YFSETQ. CDR3 nucleotides: TGCGCCAGCAGTCCAGGTAGCAACGCCGGGGAGCTGTTTTTT. Translating gives CASSPGSNAGELFF.

This clone was seen only a few times. The chain combines TRBV19 with TRBJ1-1; D is uncertain. Germline V gene data show CDR1 as LNHDA and CDR2 as SQIVND (reference sequence). This CDR3 region has 14 residues. Trimming removed 8 bases at V and 2 bases at J, with 15 bases between. The CDR3 DNA reads as TGTGCCAGTTGGAGAGGATTGGATAACACTGAAGCTTTCTTT. It is translated as CASWRGLDNTEAFF.